The 3 T cell receptor beta chains reported below all come from one sample, sequenced in a study of beta chain features in type 1 diabetes. Of the isolated RNA, all was reverse transcribed, and so the sequenced material was expressed TCRB transcripts. Measured with immunoSEQ multiplex PCR; TCRdb has only the in-frame clones, and not every one. The sample records 37,000 or so clones, roughly 49% being singletons. The sequencing sample was made of central memory CD4+ T cells from blood. These receptors were obtained from a woman aged 18-30 years in good health.

This clone has more than one count but fewer than ten. The genes are TRBV6-6 and TRBJ2-7, with D possibly TRBD1 on 5 matching bases. CDR3 length: 16 residues. V was clipped by 0 bases and J by 4 bases, with 16 bases between them. Germline V gene sequence: CDR1 MNHNY, CDR2 SVGAGI (reference sequence). The CDR3 coding sequence is TGTGCCAGCAGTTACTCCAGGGATGAGTGGAAATACGAGCAGTACTTC. This encodes CASSYSRDEWKYEQYF.

V gene TRBV7-9 combines with J gene TRBJ2-5, with D tentatively TRBD2 (6 bases). The CDR3 extends over 12 amino acids. Germline CDR1 SEHNR, CDR2 FQNEAQ (reference sequence). V was cut by 5 bases and J by 9 bases, with 13 bases left in between. CDR3 sequence reads: CASSPSGSAQYF. The CDR3 DNA reads TGTGCCAGCAGCCCGAGCGGGTCGGCCCAGTACTTC.

The chain employs TRBV5-1 and TRBJ2-1; D is ambiguous. There are 11 residues in the CDR3. Germline assignment: CDR1 SGHRS and CDR2 YFSETQ. V gave up 1 base and J gave up 10 bases, with 6 bases separating them. Written as DNA, the CDR3 is TGCGCCAGCAGCTTGACAGTAGAGCAGTTCTTC. Encoded protein: CASSLTVEQFF.